The source of this T cell receptor (beta chain) is a study of shared clonotypes between healthy human individuals. CD45RO-negative, CCR7-positively selected cells formed the naive CD8 fraction, excluding terminally differentiated effector memory CD45RA+ cells. With 3 bases removed from V and 1 base from J, the gap between germline ends came to 7 bases. Germline lookup yields CDR1 LNHDA and CDR2 SQIVND (reference sequence). CDR3 size: 14 residues. The sample holds one count of this clone. The sample has other DNA sequences that encode this CDR3 too. Sorted-subset replicate PCRs used roughly 180 ng DNA, about 30,000 T cell genomes. Sequenced by immunoSEQ multiplex PCR; TCRdb stores in-frame clones only, minus some. The sample carries hundreds of thousands of clones, 90% to 95% recorded once.

This chain uses TRBV19 with TRBJ1-5, with D perhaps TRBD1 (6 bases). This TCR derives from a man aged 25 to 45 in good health. Sample: naive CD8+ T cells sorted from blood. The CDR3 loop is CASSIRGSNQPQHF. CDR3 coding DNA: TGTGCCAGTAGTATCAGGGGAAGCAATCAGCCCCAGCATTTT.